The clone carrying this T cell receptor beta chain was observed a handful of times. The data belong to a study of OX40 agonist ivuxolimab in advanced cancers. At the level of the study: Averaging 60 years in age, with a range of roughly 20 to 90, the cohort was 65% to 85% male. Treatment received earlier with anti-PD-1, anti-PD-L1 or anti-CTLA-4 agents was allowed, and approximately 44% had some.

Generated by immunoSEQ multiplex PCR, the TCRdb table keeps only in-frame clones and is missing some. The repertoire holds about 100,000 clones, under 95% seen once, with roughly 0.53% in the top ten. Peripheral blood came from all dose cohorts at three timepoints. From germline, CDR1 is MDHEN and CDR2 SYDVKM. V was clipped by 3 bases and J by 1 base; unmatched bases: 1. The CDR3 is 14 residues long. The sample here was CD4+ or CD8+ T cells sorted from blood, taken in a trial of the OX40 agonist ivuxolimab. The V and J genes are TRBV28 and TRBJ2-7; TRBD2 matches 9 bases. The receptor was derived from an adult with an advanced solid tumor such as melanoma, head and neck, liver or kidney cancer. The CDR3 region is CASSLGLASYEQYF. In DNA form, the CDR3 reads TGTGCCAGCAGTTTGGGACTAGCTTCCTACGAGCAGTACTTC.